The 2 T cell receptor beta chains below were found in one sample sequenced in a study of OX40 agonist ivuxolimab in advanced cancers. The assay was immunoSEQ multiplex PCR, and TCRdb's table has in-frame clones only and misses some. The data hold 65,000 to 75,000 clones, with roughly 84% observed a single time. This specimen was CD4+ or CD8+ T cells sorted from blood, taken in a trial of the OX40 agonist ivuxolimab. These TCRs come from an adult with an advanced solid tumor such as melanoma, head and neck, liver or kidney cancer.

J is TRBJ1-1 and V is TRBV19; no firm D call. Trimming cost V 6 bases and J 1 base, with 12 bases left between them. The germline V gene encodes CDR1 LNHDA and CDR2 SQIVND (reference sequence). The CDR3 spans 14 residues. DNA of the CDR3: TGTGCCAGTAGCCCAAGAGTTTCGAACACTGAAGCTTTCTTT. Translated, it gives CASSPRVSNTEAFF.

The V gene is TRBV27, the J gene TRBJ2-7; TRBD1 matches at 9 bases. The CDR3 contains 15 residues. Losses at the gene ends were 5 bases for V and 4 bases for J; bases not matched to a gene: 9. Germline CDR1 and CDR2: MNHEY and SMNVEV (reference sequence). The CDR3 loop reads CASSTPGQGRYEQYF. For the CDR3, the DNA is TGTGCCAGCAGTACGCCGGGACAGGGTCGGTACGAGCAGTACTTC.